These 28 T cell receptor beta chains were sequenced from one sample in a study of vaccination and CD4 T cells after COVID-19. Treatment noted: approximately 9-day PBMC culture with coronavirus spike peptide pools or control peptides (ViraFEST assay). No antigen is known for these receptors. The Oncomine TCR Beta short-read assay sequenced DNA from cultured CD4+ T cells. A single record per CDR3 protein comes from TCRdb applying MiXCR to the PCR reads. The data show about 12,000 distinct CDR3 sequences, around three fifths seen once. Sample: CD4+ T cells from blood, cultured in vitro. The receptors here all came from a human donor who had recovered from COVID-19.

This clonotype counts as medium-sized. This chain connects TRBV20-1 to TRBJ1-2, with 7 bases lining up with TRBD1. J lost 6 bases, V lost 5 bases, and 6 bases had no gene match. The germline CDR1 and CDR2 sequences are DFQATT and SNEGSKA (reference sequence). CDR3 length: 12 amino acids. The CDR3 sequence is CSADRQGDGYTF. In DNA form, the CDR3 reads TGCAGTGCTGATAGACAGGGTGATGGCTACACCTTC.

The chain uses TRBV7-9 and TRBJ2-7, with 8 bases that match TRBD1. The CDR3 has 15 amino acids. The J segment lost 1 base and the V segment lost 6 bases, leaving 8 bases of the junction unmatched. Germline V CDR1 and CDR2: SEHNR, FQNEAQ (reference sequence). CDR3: CASRSDRTGSYEQYF. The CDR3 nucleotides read TGTGCCAGCAGATCAGACCGGACAGGGTCCTACGAGCAGTACTTC.

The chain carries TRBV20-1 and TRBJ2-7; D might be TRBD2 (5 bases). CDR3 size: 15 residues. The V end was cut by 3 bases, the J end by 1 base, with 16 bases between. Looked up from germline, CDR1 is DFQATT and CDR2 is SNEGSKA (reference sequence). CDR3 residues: CSASVRGSGSYEQYF. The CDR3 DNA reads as TGCAGTGCTAGCGTCCGGGGTAGTGGGTCCTACGAGCAGTACTTC.

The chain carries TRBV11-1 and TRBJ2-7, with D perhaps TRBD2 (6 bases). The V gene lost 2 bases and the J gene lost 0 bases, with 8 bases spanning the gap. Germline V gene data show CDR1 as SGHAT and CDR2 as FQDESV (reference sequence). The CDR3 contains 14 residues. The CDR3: CASSLRTNSYEQYF. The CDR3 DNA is TGTGCCAGCAGCTTAAGGACTAACTCCTACGAGCAGTACTTC.

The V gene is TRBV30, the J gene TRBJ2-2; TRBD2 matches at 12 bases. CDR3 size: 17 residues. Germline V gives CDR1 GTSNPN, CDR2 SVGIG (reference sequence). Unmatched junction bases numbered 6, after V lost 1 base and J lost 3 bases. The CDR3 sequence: CAWSGLAGGKDTGELFF. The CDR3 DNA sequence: TGTGCCTGGAGTGGTCTAGCGGGAGGGAAGGACACCGGGGAGCTGTTTTTT.

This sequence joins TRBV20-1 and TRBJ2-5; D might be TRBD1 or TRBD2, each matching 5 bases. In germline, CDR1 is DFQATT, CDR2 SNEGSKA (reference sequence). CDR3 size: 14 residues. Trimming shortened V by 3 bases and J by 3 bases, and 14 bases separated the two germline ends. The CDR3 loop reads CSASFQGVKETQYF. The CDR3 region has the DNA TGCAGTGCTAGTTTTCAGGGAGTAAAAGAGACCCAGTACTTC.

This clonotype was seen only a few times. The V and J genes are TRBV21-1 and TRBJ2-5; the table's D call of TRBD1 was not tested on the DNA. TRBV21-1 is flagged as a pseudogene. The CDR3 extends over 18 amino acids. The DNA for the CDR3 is TGTGCCAGCAGCAAAGCAACCCGAACCGGGCCAACACAAGAGACCCAGTACTTC. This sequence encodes CASSKATRTGPTQETQYF.

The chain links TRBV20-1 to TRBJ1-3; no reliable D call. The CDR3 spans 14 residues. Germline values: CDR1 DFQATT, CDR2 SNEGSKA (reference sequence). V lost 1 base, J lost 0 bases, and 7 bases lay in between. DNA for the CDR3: TGCAGTGCTAGAGCAGCTAACTCTGGAAACACCATATATTTT. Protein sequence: CSARAANSGNTIYF.

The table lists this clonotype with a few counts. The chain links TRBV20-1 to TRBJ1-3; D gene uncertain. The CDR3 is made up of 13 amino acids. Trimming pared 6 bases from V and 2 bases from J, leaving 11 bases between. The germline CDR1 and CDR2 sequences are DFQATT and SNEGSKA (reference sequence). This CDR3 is CSAAANPGNTIYF. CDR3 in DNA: TGCAGTGCCGCGGCCAACCCTGGAAACACCATATATTTT.

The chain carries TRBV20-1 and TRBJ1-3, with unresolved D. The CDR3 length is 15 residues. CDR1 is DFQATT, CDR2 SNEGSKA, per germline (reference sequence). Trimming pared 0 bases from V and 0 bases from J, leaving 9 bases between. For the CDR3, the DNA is TGCAGTGCTAGAGAGGTAACACGCTCTGGAAACACCATATATTTT. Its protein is CSAREVTRSGNTIYF.

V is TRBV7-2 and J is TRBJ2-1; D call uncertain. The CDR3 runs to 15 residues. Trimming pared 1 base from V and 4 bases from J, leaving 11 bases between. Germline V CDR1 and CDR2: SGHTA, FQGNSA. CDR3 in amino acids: CASSLGLVAYNEQFF. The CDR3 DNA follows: TGTGCCAGCAGCTTAGGTCTAGTCGCATACAATGAGCAGTTCTTC.

The CDR3 DNA sequence: TGTGCCAGTAGTATCGGGCGGGATAGCAATCAGCCCCAGCATTTT. It encodes CASSIGRDSNQPQHF. The chain carries TRBV19 and TRBJ1-5; no firm D call. This CDR3 comprises 15 residues. Per germline, CDR1 LNHDA and CDR2 SQIVND (reference sequence). The V and J ends lost 3 bases and 0 bases respectively, with 9 bases between them.

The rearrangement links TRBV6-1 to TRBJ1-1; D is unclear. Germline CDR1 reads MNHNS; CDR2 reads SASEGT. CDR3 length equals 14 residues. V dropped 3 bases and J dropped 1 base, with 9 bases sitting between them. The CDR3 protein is CASSESRSNTEAFF. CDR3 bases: TGTGCCAGCAGTGAGAGCAGGTCGAACACTGAAGCTTTCTTT.

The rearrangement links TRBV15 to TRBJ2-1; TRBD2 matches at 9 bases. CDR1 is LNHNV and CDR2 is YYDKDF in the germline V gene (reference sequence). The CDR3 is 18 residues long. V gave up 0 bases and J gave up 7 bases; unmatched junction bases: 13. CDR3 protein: CATSRDRVAGVLPNEQFF. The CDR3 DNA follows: TGTGCCACCAGCAGAGATAGGGTAGCGGGAGTTCTGCCTAATGAGCAGTTCTTC.

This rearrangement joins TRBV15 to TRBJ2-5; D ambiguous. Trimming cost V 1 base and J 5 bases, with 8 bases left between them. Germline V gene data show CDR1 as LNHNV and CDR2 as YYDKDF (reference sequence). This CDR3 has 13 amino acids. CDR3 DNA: TGTGCCACCAGCAGAGTCCAGAGGGAGACCCAGTACTTC. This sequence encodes CATSRVQRETQYF.

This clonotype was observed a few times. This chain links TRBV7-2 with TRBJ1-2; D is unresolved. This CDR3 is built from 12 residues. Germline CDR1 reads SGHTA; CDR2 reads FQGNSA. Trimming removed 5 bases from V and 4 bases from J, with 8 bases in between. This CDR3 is CASSRNSYGYTF. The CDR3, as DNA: TGTGCCAGCAGCCGGAACAGCTATGGCTACACCTTC.

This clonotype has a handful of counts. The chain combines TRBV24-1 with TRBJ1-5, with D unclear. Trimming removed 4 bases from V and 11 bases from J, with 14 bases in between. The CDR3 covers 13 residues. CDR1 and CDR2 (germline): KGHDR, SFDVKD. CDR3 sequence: CATSDPPSWAQHF. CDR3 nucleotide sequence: TGTGCCACCAGTGACCCCCCTTCGTGGGCCCAGCATTTT.

CDR3 residues: CASRLQGSGNEQFF. DNA for the CDR3: TGTGCCAGTAGACTGCAGGGATCGGGCAATGAGCAGTTCTTC. This chain connects TRBV19 to TRBJ2-1, with D possibly TRBD1 on 5 matching bases. CDR3 length equals 14 residues. The ends were cut back, 6 bases at V and 6 bases at J, with 15 bases in the middle. The germline V gene has CDR1 LNHDA and CDR2 SQIVND (reference sequence).

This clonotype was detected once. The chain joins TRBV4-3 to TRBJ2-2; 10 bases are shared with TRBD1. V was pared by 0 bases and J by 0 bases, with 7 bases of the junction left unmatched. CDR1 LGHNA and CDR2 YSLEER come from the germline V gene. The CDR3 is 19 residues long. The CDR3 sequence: CASSQEGQGPYANTGELFF. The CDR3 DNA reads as TGCGCCAGCAGCCAAGAGGGACAGGGGCCTTACGCGAACACCGGGGAGCTGTTTTTT.

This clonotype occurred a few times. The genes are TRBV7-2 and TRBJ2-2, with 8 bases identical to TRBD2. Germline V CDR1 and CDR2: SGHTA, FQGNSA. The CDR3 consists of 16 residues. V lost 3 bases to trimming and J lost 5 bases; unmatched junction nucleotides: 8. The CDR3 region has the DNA TGTGCCAGCAGCTTCCGGACTAGCACAAGGACCGGGGAGCTGTTTTTT. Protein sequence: CASSFRTSTRTGELFF.

The CDR3 sequence: CASSIVWGGRGTEAFF. DNA of the CDR3: TGTGCCAGTAGTATAGTCTGGGGGGGTAGGGGCACTGAAGCTTTCTTT. The rearrangement links TRBV19 to TRBJ1-1; D is perhaps TRBD1 (5 bases). The germline gives CDR1 LNHDA, CDR2 SQIVND (reference sequence). Trimming shortened V by 1 base and J by 4 bases, and 16 bases separated the two germline ends. This CDR3 is built from 16 residues.

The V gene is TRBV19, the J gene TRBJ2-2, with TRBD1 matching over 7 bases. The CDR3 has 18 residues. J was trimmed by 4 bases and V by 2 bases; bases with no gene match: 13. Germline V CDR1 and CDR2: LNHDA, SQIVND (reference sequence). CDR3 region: CASSIRQGPSRFTGELFF. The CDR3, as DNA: TGTGCCAGTAGTATACGACAGGGCCCTAGCCGGTTCACCGGGGAGCTGTTTTTT.

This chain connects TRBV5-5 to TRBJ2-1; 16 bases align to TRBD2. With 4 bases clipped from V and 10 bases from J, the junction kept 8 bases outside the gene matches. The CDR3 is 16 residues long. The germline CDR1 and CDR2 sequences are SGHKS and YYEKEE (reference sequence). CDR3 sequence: CASSGGTSGRAYEQFF. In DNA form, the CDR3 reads TGTGCCAGCAGCGGCGGGACTAGCGGGAGGGCATACGAGCAGTTCTTC.

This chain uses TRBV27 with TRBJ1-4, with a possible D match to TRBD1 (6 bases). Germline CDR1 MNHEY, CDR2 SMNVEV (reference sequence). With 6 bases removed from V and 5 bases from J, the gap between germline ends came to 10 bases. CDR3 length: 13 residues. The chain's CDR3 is CASSRTVNEKLFF. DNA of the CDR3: TGTGCCAGCAGCAGGACAGTAAATGAAAAACTGTTTTTT. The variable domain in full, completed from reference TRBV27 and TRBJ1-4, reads EAQVTQNPRYLITVTGKKLTVTCSQNMNHEYMSWYRQDPGLGLRQIYYSMNVEVTDKGDVPEGYKVSRKEKRNFPLILESPSPNQTSLYFCASSRTVNEKLFFGSGTQLSVL.

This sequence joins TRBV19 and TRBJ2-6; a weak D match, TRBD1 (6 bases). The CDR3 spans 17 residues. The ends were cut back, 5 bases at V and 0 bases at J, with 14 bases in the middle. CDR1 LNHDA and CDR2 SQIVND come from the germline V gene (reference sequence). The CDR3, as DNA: TGTGCCAGTAGTTGGGGGCGTTCATTCTCTGGGGCCAACGTCCTGACTTTC. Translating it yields CASSWGRSFSGANVLTF.

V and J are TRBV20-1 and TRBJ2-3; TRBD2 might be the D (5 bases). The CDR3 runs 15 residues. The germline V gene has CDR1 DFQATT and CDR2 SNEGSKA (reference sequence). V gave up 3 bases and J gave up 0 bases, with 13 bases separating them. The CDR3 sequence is CSARRMTGSTDTQYF. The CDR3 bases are TGCAGTGCTAGGAGAATGACGGGGAGCACAGATACGCAGTATTTT.

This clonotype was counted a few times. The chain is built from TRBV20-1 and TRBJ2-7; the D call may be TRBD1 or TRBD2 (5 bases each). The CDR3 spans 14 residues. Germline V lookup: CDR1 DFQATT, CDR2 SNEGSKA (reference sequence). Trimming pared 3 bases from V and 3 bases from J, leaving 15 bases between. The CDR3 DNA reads TGCAGTGCTAGGAGGGGATCGGGGAGCTACGAGCAGTACTTC. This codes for CSARRGSGSYEQYF.

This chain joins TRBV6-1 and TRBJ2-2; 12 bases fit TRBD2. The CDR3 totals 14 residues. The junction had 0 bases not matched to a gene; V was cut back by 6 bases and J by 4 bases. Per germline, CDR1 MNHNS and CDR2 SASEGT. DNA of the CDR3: TGTGCCAGCAGGGGACTAGCGGGCACCGGGGAGCTGTTTTTT. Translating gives CASRGLAGTGELFF.